These T cell receptor beta chains were read from a single sample in a study of Ad26.COV2.S vaccination and SARS-CoV-2 variants. Clones were read by immunoSEQ multiplex PCR, and TCRdb kept only the in-frame ones, dropping some. The sample consists of 440,000 or so clones, less than 95% of them appearing once. The source material was peripheral blood, sampled in a trial of Ad26.COV2.S vaccine versus placebo. The receptors derive from a person between 18 and 59 years old who received the Ad26.COV2.S COVID-19 vaccine or a placebo. Each CDR3 is given with its conserved first and last residue. The D gene is left open where the match is weak. The size field is filled for only some rows; it gives once, few, many or a size class.

DNA	CDR3	D	V	J	size
TGTGCCAGCAGTAAGGCCTCTCGGCCGCAGTATTTT	CASSKASRPQYF	-	TRBV27	TRBJ2-3	-
TGTGCCAGCAGCTTAGGCGAGGGGGGCGAGCAGTACTTC	CASSLGEGGEQYF	-	TRBV13	TRBJ2-7	-
TGTGCCAGCAGCCCCTTTGGGTTAACCTACGAGCAGTACTTC	CASSPFGLTYEQYF	-	TRBV7-9	TRBJ2-7	few
TGTGCCAGCAGTTTATCGGCAGTGGGGGGTCCGACCGGGGAGCTGTTTTTT	CASSLSAVGGPTGELFF	-	TRBV27	TRBJ2-2	-
TGCGCCAGCAGCACCAGGAGAACAAGAGGCGACGAGCAGTACTTC	CASSTRRTRGDEQYF	-	TRBV5-1	TRBJ2-7	-
TGTGCCAGCAGTCCCCTCCCGGAACAAGAGACCCAGTACTTC	CASSPLPEQETQYF	-	TRBV27	TRBJ2-5	-
TGTGCCAGCAGTGAACAGAGGGATCAGCCCCAGCATTTT	CASSEQRDQPQHF	-	TRBV6-1	TRBJ1-5	-
TGCGCCCGCCGGGGGGGGCAAAAAAACTATGGCTACACCTTC	CARRGGQKNYGYTF	-	TRBV2	TRBJ1-2	-
TGTGCCAGCAGTTACTCGGAGGGCGCAACTAATGAAAAACTGTTTTTT	CASSYSEGATNEKLFF	-	TRBV6-5	TRBJ1-4	-
TGTGCCAGCAGCCAGGGCAATGAAGCTTTCTTT	CASSQGNEAFF	-	TRBV4-2	TRBJ1-1	few
TGTGCCAGCAGCCTCACCGGGACTAGCGGGAGGAATACGCAGTATTTT	CASSLTGTSGRNTQYF	TRBD2	TRBV2	TRBJ2-3	-
TGTGCCAGCAGCCCCAGGGGGGGCGATGGCAATCAGCCCCAGCATTTT	CASSPRGGDGNQPQHF	TRBD1	TRBV6-4	TRBJ1-5	-
TGTGCCAGCAGCTTGGCCTACGAGCAGTACTTC	CASSLAYEQYF	-	TRBV5-6	TRBJ2-7	few
TGTGCCAGCAGCTTGGGGGTGGGATGGGACTCCTACAATGAGCAGTTCTTC	CASSLGVGWDSYNEQFF	-	TRBV5-8	TRBJ2-1	once
TGCGCCAGCAGCCAAGATCCCACCGCCCAGCCCCAGCATTTT	CASSQDPTAQPQHF	-	TRBV4-1	TRBJ1-5	-
TGTGCCAGCAGAATAGCGGGAGGGGCCCAAGAGACCCAGTACTTC	CASRIAGGAQETQYF	TRBD2	TRBV19	TRBJ2-5	once
TGTGCCAGCGCCGACAGGGGGTTCTACAATGAGCAGTTCTTC	CASADRGFYNEQFF	TRBD1	TRBV25-1	TRBJ2-1	-
TGTGCCACCAACAGTTTAGTGGGACAGGGGGCTGGGGAGACCCAGTACTTC	CATNSLVGQGAGETQYF	TRBD1	TRBV28	TRBJ2-5	-
TGTGCCAGCACCTCCCTAGTTCCCGGGGAGCTGTTTTTT	CASTSLVPGELFF	-	TRBV28	TRBJ2-2	-
TGTGCCAGCTCACGGACGGGGTCATCCGGGGAGCTGTTTTTT	CASSRTGSSGELFF	-	TRBV18	TRBJ2-2	-
TGTGCCAGCGGGGGGGGCAGGGATAGCAATCAGCCCCAGCATTTT	CASGGGRDSNQPQHF	-	TRBV2	TRBJ1-5	-
TGTGCCAGCAGTTTAAGCGCCGGGGAGCTGTTTTTT	CASSLSAGELFF	-	TRBV28	TRBJ2-2	-
TGTGCCAGCAGCAACTATGGTGCGGGGAACAATCAGCCCCAGCATTTT	CASSNYGAGNNQPQHF	-	TRBV6-6	TRBJ1-5	-
TGCGCCAGCAGCTTGCGCCCGGGCGATGAAAAACTGTTTTTT	CASSLRPGDEKLFF	-	TRBV5-1	TRBJ1-4	-
TGTGCCAGCAGTTTTGACAGGGCGGGGACCCAGTACTTC	CASSFDRAGTQYF	TRBD1	TRBV27	TRBJ2-5	few
TGCGCCCCCCGGACGGAGCCTTCTGGGGCCAACGTCCTGACTTTC	CAPRTEPSGANVLTF	-	TRBV10-1	TRBJ2-6	-
TGTGCCACCAGCAAAGGCGTCCTTTATAATTCACCCCTCCACTTT	CATSKGVLYNSPLHF	-	TRBV15	TRBJ1-6	-
TGTGCCAGCAGTTACTCCGGGGAGGAGGAAAAACTGTTTTTT	CASSYSGEEEKLFF	-	TRBV6-5	TRBJ1-4	once
TGTGCCAGCAGCGTAGATGGGCGTGGAGGGGACGGCGGGGAGCTGTTTTTT	CASSVDGRGGDGGELFF	-	TRBV9	TRBJ2-2	-
TGTGCCAGTAGTACCCAAAGGGTCGGCTCCTACAATGAGCAGTTCTTC	CASSTQRVGSYNEQFF	-	TRBV19	TRBJ2-1	-
TGCGCCAGCAGCTACGACGGACTAGCGAGTACAGATACGCAGTATTTT	CASSYDGLASTDTQYF	TRBD2	TRBV5-1	TRBJ2-3	-
TGCAGTGCTTCACAGGGGGAGACCCAGTACTTC	CSASQGETQYF	TRBD1	TRBV20-1	TRBJ2-5	-
TGTGCCTGGAGTGAATACGTTGGGGTTTCACTTCAAGCCGGGGAGCTGTTTTTT	CAWSEYVGVSLQAGELFF	-	TRBV30	TRBJ2-2	-
TGTGCCAGCAGTTTTCTAGGACAGGGGGCTGGTGGCTACACCTTC	CASSFLGQGAGGYTF	TRBD1	TRBV28	TRBJ1-2	-
TGTGCCAGCAGCTTACCAGGGAGCCTCACCGGGGAGCTGTTTTTT	CASSLPGSLTGELFF	-	TRBV7-9	TRBJ2-2	-
TGTGCCAGCAGCTTAGAAGAGTTCTATAATTCACCCCTCCACTTT	CASSLEEFYNSPLHF	-	TRBV7-9	TRBJ1-6	-
TGTGCCAGTTCTGGACAGCGGGGGTCGGAGACCCAGTACTTC	CASSGQRGSETQYF	TRBD2	TRBV18	TRBJ2-5	-
TGTGCCAGCAGTTTATCGTTTGGCGGGGAGCTGTTTTTT	CASSLSFGGELFF	-	TRBV27	TRBJ2-2	-
TGTGCCAGCAGCTTCGCCGGGACTCAACAAGAGACCCAGTACTTC	CASSFAGTQQETQYF	-	TRBV7-9	TRBJ2-5	-
TGTGCCAGCAGTTACTCGAGGGCTAGCGGGATGAGCACAGATACGCAGTATTTT	CASSYSRASGMSTDTQYF	TRBD2	TRBV6-2/TRBV6-3	TRBJ2-3	-
TGCGCCAGCAGCCGAGCCGGTATAGCGGGAGGACACACAGATACGCAGTATTTT	CASSRAGIAGGHTDTQYF	TRBD2	TRBV4-1	TRBJ2-3	few
TGTGCCAGCACCTCTTGGGACAGACAAGAGACCCAGTACTTC	CASTSWDRQETQYF	TRBD1	TRBV3-1/TRBV3-2	TRBJ2-5	once
TGTGCCAGCAGTTTATATCCTCCGGGACAGGGGGACACCTTC	CASSLYPPGQGDTF	TRBD1	TRBV28	TRBJ1-2	once